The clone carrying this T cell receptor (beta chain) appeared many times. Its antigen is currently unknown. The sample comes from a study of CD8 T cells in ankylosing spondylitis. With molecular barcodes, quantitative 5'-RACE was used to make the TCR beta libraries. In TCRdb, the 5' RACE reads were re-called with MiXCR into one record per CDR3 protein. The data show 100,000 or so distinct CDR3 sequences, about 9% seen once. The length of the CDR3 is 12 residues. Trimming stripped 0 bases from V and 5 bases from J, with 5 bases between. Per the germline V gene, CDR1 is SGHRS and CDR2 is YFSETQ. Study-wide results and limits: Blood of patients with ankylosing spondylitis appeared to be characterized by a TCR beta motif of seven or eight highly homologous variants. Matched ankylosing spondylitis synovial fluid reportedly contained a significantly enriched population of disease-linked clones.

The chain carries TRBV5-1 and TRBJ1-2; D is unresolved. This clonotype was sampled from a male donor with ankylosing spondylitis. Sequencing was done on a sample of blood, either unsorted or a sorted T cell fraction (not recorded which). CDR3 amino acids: CASSLDEYGYTF. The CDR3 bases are TGCGCCAGCAGCTTGGACGAATATGGCTACACCTTC.